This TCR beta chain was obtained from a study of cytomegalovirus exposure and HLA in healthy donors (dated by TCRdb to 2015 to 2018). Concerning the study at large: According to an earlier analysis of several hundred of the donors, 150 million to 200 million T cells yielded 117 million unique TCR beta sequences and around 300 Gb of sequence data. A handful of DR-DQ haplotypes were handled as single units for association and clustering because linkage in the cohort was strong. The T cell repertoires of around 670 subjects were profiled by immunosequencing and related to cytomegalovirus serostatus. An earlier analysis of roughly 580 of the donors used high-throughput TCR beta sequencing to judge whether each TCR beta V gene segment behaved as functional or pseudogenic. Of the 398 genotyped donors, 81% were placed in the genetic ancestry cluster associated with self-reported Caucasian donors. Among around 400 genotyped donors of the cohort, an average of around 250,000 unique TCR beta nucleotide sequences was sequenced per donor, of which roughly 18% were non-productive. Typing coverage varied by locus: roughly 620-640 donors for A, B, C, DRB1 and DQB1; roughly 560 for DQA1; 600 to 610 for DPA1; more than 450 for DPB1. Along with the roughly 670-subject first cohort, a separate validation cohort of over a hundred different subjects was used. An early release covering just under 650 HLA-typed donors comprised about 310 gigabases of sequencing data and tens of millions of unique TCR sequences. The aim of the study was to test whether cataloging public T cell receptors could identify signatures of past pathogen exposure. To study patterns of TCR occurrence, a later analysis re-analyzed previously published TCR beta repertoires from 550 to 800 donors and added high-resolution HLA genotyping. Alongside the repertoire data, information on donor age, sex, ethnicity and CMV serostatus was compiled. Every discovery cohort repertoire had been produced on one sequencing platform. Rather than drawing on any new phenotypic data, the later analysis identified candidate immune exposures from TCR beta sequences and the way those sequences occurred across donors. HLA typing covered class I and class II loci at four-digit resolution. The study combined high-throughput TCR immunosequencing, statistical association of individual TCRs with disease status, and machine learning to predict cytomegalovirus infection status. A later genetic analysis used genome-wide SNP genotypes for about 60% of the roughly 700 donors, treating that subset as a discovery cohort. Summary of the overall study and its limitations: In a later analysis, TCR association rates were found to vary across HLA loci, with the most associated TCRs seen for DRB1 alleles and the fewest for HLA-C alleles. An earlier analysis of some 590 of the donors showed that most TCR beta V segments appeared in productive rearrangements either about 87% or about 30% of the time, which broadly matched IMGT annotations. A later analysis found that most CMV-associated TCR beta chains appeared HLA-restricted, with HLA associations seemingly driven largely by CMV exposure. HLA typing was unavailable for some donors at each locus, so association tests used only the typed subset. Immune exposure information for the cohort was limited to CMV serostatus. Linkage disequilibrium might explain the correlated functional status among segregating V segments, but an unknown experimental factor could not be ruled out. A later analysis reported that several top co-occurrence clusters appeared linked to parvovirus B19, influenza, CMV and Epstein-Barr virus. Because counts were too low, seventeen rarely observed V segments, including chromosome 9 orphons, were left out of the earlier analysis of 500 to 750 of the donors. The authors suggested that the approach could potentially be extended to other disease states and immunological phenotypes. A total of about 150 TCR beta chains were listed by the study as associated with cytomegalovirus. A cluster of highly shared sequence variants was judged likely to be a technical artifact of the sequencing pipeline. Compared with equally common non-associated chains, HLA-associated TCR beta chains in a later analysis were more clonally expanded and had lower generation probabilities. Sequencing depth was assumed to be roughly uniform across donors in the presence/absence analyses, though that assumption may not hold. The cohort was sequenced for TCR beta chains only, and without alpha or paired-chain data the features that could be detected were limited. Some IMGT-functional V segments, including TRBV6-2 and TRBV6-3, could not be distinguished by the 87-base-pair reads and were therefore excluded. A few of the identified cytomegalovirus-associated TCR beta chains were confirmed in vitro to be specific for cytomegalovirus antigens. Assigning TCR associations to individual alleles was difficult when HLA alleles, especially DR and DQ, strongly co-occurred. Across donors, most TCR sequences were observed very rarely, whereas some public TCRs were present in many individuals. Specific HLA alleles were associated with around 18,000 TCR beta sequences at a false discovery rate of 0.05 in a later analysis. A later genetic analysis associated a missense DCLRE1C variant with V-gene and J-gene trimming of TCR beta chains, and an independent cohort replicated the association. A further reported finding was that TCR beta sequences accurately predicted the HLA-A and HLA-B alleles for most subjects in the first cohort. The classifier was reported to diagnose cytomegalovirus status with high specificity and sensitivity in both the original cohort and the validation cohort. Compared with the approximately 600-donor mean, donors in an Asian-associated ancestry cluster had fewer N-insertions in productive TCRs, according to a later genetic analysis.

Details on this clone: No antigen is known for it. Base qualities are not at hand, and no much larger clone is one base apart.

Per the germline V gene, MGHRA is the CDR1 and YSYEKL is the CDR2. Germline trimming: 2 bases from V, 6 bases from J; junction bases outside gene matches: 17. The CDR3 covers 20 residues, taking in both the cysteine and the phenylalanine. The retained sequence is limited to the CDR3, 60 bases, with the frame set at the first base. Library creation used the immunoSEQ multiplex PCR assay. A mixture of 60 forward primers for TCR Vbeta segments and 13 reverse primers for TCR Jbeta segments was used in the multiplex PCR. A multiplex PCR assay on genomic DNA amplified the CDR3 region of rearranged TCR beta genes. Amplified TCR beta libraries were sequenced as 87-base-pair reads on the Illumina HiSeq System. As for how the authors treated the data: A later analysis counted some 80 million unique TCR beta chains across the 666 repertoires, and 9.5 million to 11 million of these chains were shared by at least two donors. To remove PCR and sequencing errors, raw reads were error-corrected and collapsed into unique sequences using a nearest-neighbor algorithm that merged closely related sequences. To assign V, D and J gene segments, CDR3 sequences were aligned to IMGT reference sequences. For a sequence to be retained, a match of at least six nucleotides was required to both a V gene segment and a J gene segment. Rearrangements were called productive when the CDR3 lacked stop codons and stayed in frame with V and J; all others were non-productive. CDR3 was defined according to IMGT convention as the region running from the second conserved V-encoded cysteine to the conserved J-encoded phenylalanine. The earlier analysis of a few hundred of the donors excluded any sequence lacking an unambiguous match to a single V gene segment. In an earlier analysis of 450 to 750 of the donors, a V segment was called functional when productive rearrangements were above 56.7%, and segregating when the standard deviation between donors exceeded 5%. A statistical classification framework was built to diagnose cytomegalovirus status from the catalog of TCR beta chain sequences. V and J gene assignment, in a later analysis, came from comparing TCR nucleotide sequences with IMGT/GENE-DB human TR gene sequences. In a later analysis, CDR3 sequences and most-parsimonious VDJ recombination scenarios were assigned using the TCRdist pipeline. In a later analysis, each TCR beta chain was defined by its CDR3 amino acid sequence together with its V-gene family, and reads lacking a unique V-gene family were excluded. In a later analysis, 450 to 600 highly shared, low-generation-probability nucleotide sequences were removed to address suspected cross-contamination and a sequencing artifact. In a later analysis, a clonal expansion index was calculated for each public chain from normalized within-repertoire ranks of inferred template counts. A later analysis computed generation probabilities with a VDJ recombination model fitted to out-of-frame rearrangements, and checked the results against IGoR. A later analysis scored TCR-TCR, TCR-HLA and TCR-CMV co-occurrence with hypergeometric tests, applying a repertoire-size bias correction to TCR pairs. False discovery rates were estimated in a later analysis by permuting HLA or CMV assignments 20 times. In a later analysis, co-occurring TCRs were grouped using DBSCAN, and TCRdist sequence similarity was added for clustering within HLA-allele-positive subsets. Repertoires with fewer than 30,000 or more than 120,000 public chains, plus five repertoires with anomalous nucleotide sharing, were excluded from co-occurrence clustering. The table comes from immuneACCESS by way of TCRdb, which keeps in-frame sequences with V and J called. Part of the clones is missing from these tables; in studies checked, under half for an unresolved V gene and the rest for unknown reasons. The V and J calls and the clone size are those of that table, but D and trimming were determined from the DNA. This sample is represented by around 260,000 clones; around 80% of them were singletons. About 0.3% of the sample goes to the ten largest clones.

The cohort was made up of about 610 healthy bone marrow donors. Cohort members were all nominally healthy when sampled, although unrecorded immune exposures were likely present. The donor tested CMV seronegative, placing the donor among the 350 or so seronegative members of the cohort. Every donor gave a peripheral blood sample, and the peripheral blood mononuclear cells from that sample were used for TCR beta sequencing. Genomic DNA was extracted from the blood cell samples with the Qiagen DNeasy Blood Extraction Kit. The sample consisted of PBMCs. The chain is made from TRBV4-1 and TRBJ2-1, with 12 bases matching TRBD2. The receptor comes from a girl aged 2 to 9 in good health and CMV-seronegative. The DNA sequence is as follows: TGCGCCAGCAGCCAAAATATCCTATTCCGACTAGCGGGAGTGCCCAATGAGCAGTTCTTC. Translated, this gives CASSQNILFRLAGVPNEQFF.